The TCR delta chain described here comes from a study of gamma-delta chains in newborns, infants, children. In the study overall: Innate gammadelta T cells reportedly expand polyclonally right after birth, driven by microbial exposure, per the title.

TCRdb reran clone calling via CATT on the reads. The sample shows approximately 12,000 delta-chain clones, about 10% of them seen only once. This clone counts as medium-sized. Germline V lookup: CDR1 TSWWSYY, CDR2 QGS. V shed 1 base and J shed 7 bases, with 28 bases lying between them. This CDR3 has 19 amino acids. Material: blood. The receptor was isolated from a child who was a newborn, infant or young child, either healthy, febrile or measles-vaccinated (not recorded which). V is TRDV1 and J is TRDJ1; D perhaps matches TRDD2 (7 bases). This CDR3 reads CALGERGPSSHAGEIKLIF. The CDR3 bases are TGTGCTCTTGGGGAACGAGGCCCTTCCTCACACGCTGGGGAAATTAAACTCATCTTT.